The next 17 T cell receptor beta chains were all read from a single sample in a study of blood T cell repertoires in COVID-19. Clones were read by immunoSEQ multiplex PCR, and TCRdb kept only the in-frame ones, dropping some. The table records about 340,000 clones, around 83% of them present only once. Material: peripheral blood. These receptors all stem from a man aged 25-40 years with active or convalescent COVID-19.

The chain recombines TRBV9 with TRBJ2-7, with a possible D match to TRBD2 (6 bases). Trimming took off 4 bases at V and 6 bases at J, with 20 bases between the two ends. The CDR3 is made up of 15 amino acids. CDR1 and CDR2 (germline): SGDLS, YYNGEE. The chain's CDR3 is CASSFGGTSGSEQYF. CDR3 nucleotide sequence: TGTGCCAGCAGCTTCGGGGGTACTAGTGGTTCCGAGCAGTACTTC.

The rearrangement links TRBV28 to TRBJ1-4; D uncertain. CDR3 length: 13 residues. The V gene lost 5 bases and the J gene lost 3 bases, with 7 bases spanning the gap. CDR1 is MDHEN and CDR2 is SYDVKM in the germline V gene. The CDR3: CASSGGANEKLFF. The CDR3 DNA sequence: TGTGCCAGCAGTGGCGGGGCTAATGAAAAACTGTTTTTT.

The chain carries TRBV29-1 and TRBJ2-7; weak D call: TRBD1 (6 bases). V dropped 7 bases and J dropped 9 bases, with 16 bases sitting between them. Germline CDR1 reads SQVTM; CDR2 reads ANQGSEA. The CDR3 is 11 amino acids. CDR3 sequence: CSGQQGKGQYF. CDR3 bases: TGCAGCGGCCAGCAGGGGAAGGGGCAGTACTTC.

The V and J genes are TRBV28 and TRBJ2-1; D is undetermined. The germline V gene encodes CDR1 MDHEN and CDR2 SYDVKM. V was trimmed by 3 bases and J by 7 bases, leaving 10 bases between them. The CDR3 covers 13 residues. In DNA, the CDR3 is TGTGCCAGCAGTTTGGAGCTACCTAATGAGCAGTTCTTC. Translation: CASSLELPNEQFF.

This chain uses TRBV6-4 with TRBJ1-2, with 8 bases that match TRBD1. Germline V CDR1 and CDR2: MRHNA, SNTAGT. Unmatched junction bases numbered 3, after V lost 3 bases and J lost 3 bases. This CDR3 has 14 residues. Here the CDR3 reads CASSEDRADYGYTF. The CDR3 DNA sequence: TGTGCCAGCAGTGAGGACAGGGCTGACTATGGCTACACCTTC.

CDR3 loop: CASSPGDQETQYF. The CDR3 DNA sequence: TGCGCCAGCAGCCCAGGGGATCAAGAGACCCAGTACTTC. V is TRBV5-1 and J is TRBJ2-5; weak D call: TRBD1 (6 bases). There are 13 residues in the CDR3. Germline CDR1 and CDR2: SGHRS and YFSETQ. V lost 4 bases, J lost 2 bases, and 9 bases lay in between.

This chain joins TRBV30 and TRBJ2-1; D might be TRBD1 (6 bases). The germline V gene has CDR1 GTSNPN and CDR2 SVGIG (reference sequence). The V end was cut by 0 bases, the J end by 7 bases, with 10 bases between. The CDR3 length is 13 residues. The CDR3 region is CAWSVLRGNEQFF. Here the CDR3 DNA reads TGTGCCTGGAGTGTACTTAGGGGGAATGAGCAGTTCTTC.

In its sample, this clone was seen once. Other DNA sequences in this sample translate to the same CDR3. This chain uses TRBV5-6 with TRBJ1-2, with 7 bases that match TRBD1. This CDR3 is built from 13 residues. CDR1 is SGHDT and CDR2 is YYEEEE in the germline V gene. Unmatched junction bases numbered 1, after V lost 3 bases and J lost 2 bases. This CDR3 is CASSSTGNYGYTF. The CDR3 coding sequence is TGTGCCAGCAGCTCGACAGGGAACTATGGCTACACCTTC.

A remark on this clone: In the same sample, other DNA sequences code for this CDR3. CDR3 protein: CASSLDSYNEQFF. In nucleotides, the CDR3 is TGTGCCAGCAGCCTAGACTCATACAATGAGCAGTTCTTC. The rearrangement uses TRBV7-9 and TRBJ2-1; D gene unclear. Germline V lookup: CDR1 SEHNR, CDR2 FQNEAQ (reference sequence). CDR3 length equals 13 residues. Trimming stripped 5 bases from V and 4 bases from J, with 9 bases between.

Turning to this clone: A read error may account for a junction end that differs from germline. The chain has TRBV28 and TRBJ2-1; 12 bases map to TRBD2. The CDR3 sequence is 16 residues long. Germline V gives CDR1 MDHEN, CDR2 SYDVKM. The DNA for the CDR3 is TGTGCCAGCACTTTACTAGCGGGAGGCGCCTACAATGAGCAGTTCTTC. Translation: CASTLLAGGAYNEQFF.

As DNA, the CDR3 is TGCAGCGTTGAAGGGCAGGGGGCGGCCGGGGAGCTGTTTTTT. This translates into CSVEGQGAAGELFF. The V call is TRBV29-1, the J call TRBJ2-2, with 8 nucleotides matching TRBD1. The junction had 4 bases not matched to a gene; V was cut back by 1 base and J by 6 bases. The CDR3 extends over 14 amino acids. Germline V gene data show CDR1 as SQVTM and CDR2 as ANQGSEA.

This rearrangement joins TRBV3-1 (or the pseudogene TRBV3-2) to TRBJ1-2; no reliable D call. This CDR3 has 14 amino acids. V gave up 0 bases and J gave up 2 bases, with 7 bases separating them. Germline-derived CDR1 and CDR2 are LGHDT and YNNKEL (reference sequence). Here the CDR3 reads CASSQDGGNYGYTF. The CDR3 DNA is TGTGCCAGCAGCCAAGACGGAGGGAACTATGGCTACACCTTC.

Note on this clone: No DNA is shown, since the ends of the CDR3 on it are uncertain; the CDR3 is the one TCRdb lists. This chain connects TRBV15 to TRBJ2-7; TRBD2 is the table's D call, not checked against the DNA. Germline V gives CDR1 LNHNV, CDR2 YYDKDF (reference sequence). A total of 17 residues make up the CDR3, ends included. The CDR3 sequence is CATSREHFGEVSYEQYF.

The chain couples TRBV6-5 to TRBJ1-6; D remains unclear. The germline V gene encodes CDR1 MNHEY and CDR2 SVGAGI. Deletions cut 8 bases from V and 5 bases from J, with 13 bases between. The CDR3 contains 14 residues. This chain's CDR3 is CASGEDSDNSPLHF. In nucleotides, the CDR3 is TGTGCCAGCGGAGAGGATTCCGATAATTCACCCCTCCACTTT.

Worth noting for this clone: Other DNA sequences within the sample encode an identical CDR3. This sequence joins TRBV9 and TRBJ2-7, with D perhaps matching TRBD1 (6 bases). The V end lost 2 bases, the J end lost 2 bases, and 11 bases lay between the germline ends. CDR1 and CDR2 from the germline V gene are SGDLS and YYNGEE. This CDR3 has 14 residues. The CDR3 bases are TGTGCCAGCAGCGTGGGCGGACAGCCCTACGAGCAGTACTTC. Its protein product is CASSVGGQPYEQYF.

V is TRBV7-3 and J is TRBJ2-2; 11 bases match TRBD2. The CDR3 is 16 amino acids. The germline gives CDR1 SGHTA, CDR2 FQGTGA. After removal of 1 base from V and 4 bases from J, the junction contained 2 bases not matched to a gene. CDR3: CASSLRTSGRTGELFF. CDR3 coding DNA: TGTGCCAGCAGCTTAAGGACTAGCGGGCGCACCGGGGAGCTGTTTTTT.

The gene calls are TRBV16 and TRBJ1-2; D is ambiguous. Germline V CDR1 and CDR2: KGHSY, FQNENV. The CDR3 has 12 amino acids. The ends were cut back, 0 bases at V and 7 bases at J, with 6 bases in the middle. The CDR3 sequence: CASSQSTSGYTF. The CDR3 bases are TGTGCCAGCAGCCAATCCACAAGTGGCTACACCTTC.